Below, 24 T cell receptor beta chains from the same sample are listed, as sequenced in a study of T cell changes during pregnancy in multiple sclerosis. Using immunoSEQ multiplex PCR, the repertoire was profiled, and TCRdb retains in-frame clones only, with some absent. Of 60,000 to 70,000 clones listed, around nine tenths are singletons. This specimen consisted of peripheral blood, obtained in the third trimester of pregnancy. Receptors originate from a female donor in good health, enrolled as a control in a pregnancy study.

The rearrangement uses TRBV7-8 and TRBJ1-3; D remains ambiguous. Germline lookup yields CDR1 SGHVS and CDR2 FQNEAQ. Trimming removed 5 bases at V and 4 bases at J, with 15 bases between. This CDR3 spans 15 amino acids. Written as DNA, the CDR3 is TGTGCCAGCAGCAGTAGGTTAGACTTAGGAAACACCATATATTTT. Amino acids: CASSSRLDLGNTIYF.

The chain has TRBV4-1 and TRBJ2-3, with D perhaps matching TRBD2 (6 bases). The CDR3 totals 15 residues. V lost 1 base, J lost 0 bases, and 8 bases lay in between. Germline values: CDR1 MGHRA, CDR2 YSYEKL. CDR3 protein: CASSQAGTSTDTQYF. CDR3 nucleotide sequence: TGCGCCAGCAGCCAAGCCGGGACTAGCACAGATACGCAGTATTTT.

Only one count was recorded for this clone. The chain carries TRBV27 and TRBJ2-1; the match to TRBD2 covers 9 bases. This CDR3 is built from 15 residues. V lost 3 bases to trimming and J lost 2 bases; unmatched junction nucleotides: 2. CDR1 and CDR2 (germline): MNHEY, SMNVEV (reference sequence). This CDR3 is CASSFLAGTYNEQFF. In DNA form, the CDR3 reads TGTGCCAGCAGTTTCCTAGCGGGGACCTACAATGAGCAGTTCTTC.

The V and J genes are TRBV6-6 and TRBJ2-5; D may be TRBD1 (7 bases). Per germline, CDR1 MNHNY and CDR2 SVGAGI (reference sequence). The CDR3 length is 14 residues. Trimming stripped 4 bases from V and 5 bases from J, with 14 bases between. CDR3 sequence reads: CASSSGGLFETQYF. The CDR3 region has the DNA TGTGCCAGCAGTTCAGGGGGGCTTTTTGAGACCCAGTACTTC.

The rearrangement links TRBV13 to TRBJ2-5, with D unclear. The CDR3 runs 13 residues. In germline, CDR1 is PRHDT, CDR2 FYEKMQ (reference sequence). V lost 3 bases, J lost 1 base, and 6 bases lay in between. CDR3 in amino acids: CASSFYSQETQYF. The DNA of the CDR3 is TGTGCCAGCAGCTTTTACAGCCAAGAGACCCAGTACTTC.

This clone was counted a single time. The gene calls are TRBV5-6 and TRBJ2-6; D unclear. Germline V lookup: CDR1 SGHDT, CDR2 YYEEEE. The CDR3 has 15 amino acids. V lost 1 base, J lost 1 base, and 6 bases lay in between. DNA of the CDR3: TGTGCCAGCAGCTTGTACGGGTCTGGGGCCAACGTCCTGACTTTC. The encoded protein is CASSLYGSGANVLTF.

The chain links TRBV4-1 to TRBJ2-7; possibly TRBD1 for D (5 bases). Germline CDR1 and CDR2: MGHRA and YSYEKL. Trimming left V 2 bases short and J 2 bases short, with 10 bases between. The CDR3 spans 14 residues. The CDR3 protein is CASSQSKGAYEQYF. The DNA for the CDR3 is TGCGCCAGCAGCCAAAGCAAAGGGGCCTACGAGCAGTACTTC.

The table lists this clone with a count of one. The J gene is TRBJ1-2, the V gene TRBV5-1; possibly TRBD1 for D (6 bases). Germline V gene sequence: CDR1 SGHRS, CDR2 YFSETQ. Trimming shortened V by 0 bases and J by 4 bases, and 13 bases separated the two germline ends. This CDR3 has 15 residues. The CDR3 DNA is TGCGCCAGCAGCTTGGAACAGGGAGGGGGCTATGGCTACACCTTC. Translation: CASSLEQGGGYGYTF.

The gene calls are TRBV4-2 and TRBJ1-3, with D possibly being TRBD1 (5 bases). This CDR3 region has 18 residues. V was trimmed by 3 bases and J by 0 bases, leaving 18 bases between them. Germline values: CDR1 LGHNA, CDR2 YNFKEQ. The CDR3 bases are TGTGCCAGCAGCCAGGCGGGGGACGGAGGCCTCTCTGGAAACACCATATATTTT. It codes for CASSQAGDGGLSGNTIYF.

A few counts support this clone. The chain is built from TRBV6-1 and TRBJ1-3; D is unresolved. This CDR3 spans 11 amino acids. The germline V gene has CDR1 MNHNS and CDR2 SASEGT. V was trimmed by 6 bases and J by 4 bases, leaving 4 bases between them. This CDR3 is CASRAGNTIYF. CDR3 in DNA: TGTGCCAGCAGAGCGGGAAACACCATATATTTT.

J is TRBJ2-5 and V is TRBV9; 11 nucleotides match TRBD2. Trimming took 2 bases from V and 5 from J; bases not matched to a gene: 5. The CDR3 runs 15 residues. Germline assignment: CDR1 SGDLS and CDR2 YYNGEE. In DNA form, the CDR3 reads TGTGCCAGCAGCGTTCGACTAGCGGGGATGGAGACCCAGTACTTC. Translated, it gives CASSVRLAGMETQYF.

This CDR3 reads CASSFTVGNQPQHF. CDR3 nucleotide sequence: TGTGCCAGCAGTTTCACAGTCGGCAATCAGCCCCAGCATTTT. The V call is TRBV28, the J call TRBJ1-5; D unresolved. CDR3 size: 14 residues. Trimming took 3 bases from V and 2 from J, leaving 8 bases between them. Germline V gene lookup returns CDR1 MDHEN and CDR2 SYDVKM. Based on the CDR3 plus reference TRBV28 and TRBJ1-5, the full variable domain is DVKVTQSSRYLVKRTGEKVFLECVQDMDHENMFWYRQDPGLGLRLIYFSYDVKMKEKGDIPEGYSVSREKKERFSLILESASTNQTSMYLCASSFTVGNQPQHFGDGTRLSIL.

This rearrangement joins TRBV20-1 to TRBJ2-7, with a tentative D call TRBD1 (5 bases). The V gene's germline CDR1 is DFQATT and CDR2 SNEGSKA (reference sequence). The CDR3 runs 11 residues. The V end lost 3 bases, the J end lost 4 bases, and 7 bases lay between the germline ends. The DNA of the CDR3 is TGCAGTGCTAGTAAGGGGTACGAGCAGTACTTC. It encodes CSASKGYEQYF.

The J gene is TRBJ1-4, the V gene TRBV9, with D hard to call. The germline gives CDR1 SGDLS, CDR2 YYNGEE. The CDR3 spans 15 residues. Trimming removed 3 bases from V and 0 bases from J, with 9 bases in between. The CDR3 is CASSASPATNEKLFF. CDR3 bases: TGTGCCAGCAGCGCCTCCCCGGCAACTAATGAAAAACTGTTTTTT.

This chain links TRBV2 with TRBJ2-1; a weak D match, TRBD1 (5 bases). The germline CDR1 and CDR2 sequences are SNHLY and FYNNEI. CDR3 length: 13 amino acids. Trimming cost V 6 bases and J 8 bases, with 14 bases left between them. DNA for the CDR3: TGTGCCAGCAGAGAAACAGGAACCGATGAGCAGTTCTTC. This codes for CASRETGTDEQFF.

CDR3 sequence: CASKEAGGNTGELFF. CDR3 in DNA: TGTGCCAGCAAAGAAGCGGGGGGGAACACCGGGGAGCTGTTTTTT. The J gene is TRBJ2-2, the V gene TRBV6-5; 9 nucleotides agree with TRBD2. CDR3 size: 15 residues. The ends lost 7 bases at V and 1 base at J; junction bases unmatched: 4. The germline V gene encodes CDR1 MNHEY and CDR2 SVGAGI.

The V gene is TRBV19, the J gene TRBJ2-2; 8 nucleotides agree with TRBD1. The ends lost 5 bases at V and 4 bases at J; junction bases unmatched: 6. In germline, CDR1 is LNHDA, CDR2 SQIVND (reference sequence). The CDR3 consists of 15 residues. CDR3 nucleotides: TGTGCCAGTAGTGGACGCGGACAGGGCACCGGGGAGCTGTTTTTT. Translation gives CASSGRGQGTGELFF.

This chain connects TRBV19 to TRBJ1-2, with no clear D. This CDR3 spans 11 amino acids. From germline, CDR1 is LNHDA and CDR2 SQIVND (reference sequence). V was trimmed by 5 bases and J by 12 bases, leaving 13 bases between them. DNA for the CDR3: TGTGCCAGTAGTTCCCGGGGAAGTGACACCTTC. Translating gives CASSSRGSDTF.

As to this clone: Other DNA sequences in the same sample also yield this CDR3. This chain joins TRBV6-5 and TRBJ1-2, with TRBD1 matching 8 bases. The CDR3 length is 12 residues. Trimming cost V 6 bases and J 7 bases; bases outside gene matches: 4. CDR1 and CDR2 from the germline V gene are MNHEY and SVGAGI. CDR3: CASSSDRAGYTF. The CDR3 DNA sequence: TGTGCCAGCAGCTCGGACAGGGCTGGCTACACCTTC.

This chain uses TRBV4-2 with TRBJ1-4; 9 nucleotides match TRBD1. J gave up 5 bases and V 1 base, and 5 bases lay outside the gene matches. Germline values: CDR1 LGHNA, CDR2 YNFKEQ. The CDR3 runs 16 residues. The CDR3 is CASSQAIGTGNEKLFF. The CDR3 bases are TGTGCCAGCAGCCAAGCGATTGGGACAGGGAATGAAAAACTGTTTTTT.

The genes are TRBV7-9 and TRBJ2-5; 13 nucleotides match TRBD2. CDR1 is SEHNR and CDR2 is FQNEAQ in the germline V gene (reference sequence). This CDR3 is 17 amino acids long. With V trimmed by 5 bases and J by 2 bases, 8 bases remained unmatched. The CDR3 loop is CASSLAGLAGSQETQYF. CDR3 DNA sequence: TGTGCCAGCAGCCTCGCGGGACTAGCGGGGTCACAAGAGACCCAGTACTTC.

This CDR3 is CASTPVAGLTSPYEQYF. CDR3 nucleotide sequence: TGTGCCAGCACCCCTGTCGCAGGTTTAACCTCTCCCTACGAGCAGTACTTC. The chain carries TRBV11-2 and TRBJ2-7; the D is unclear. Deletions cut 7 bases from V and 2 bases from J, with 24 bases between. Germline CDR1 is SGHAT and CDR2 is FQNNGV. This CDR3 comprises 17 residues.

This sequence joins TRBV7-9 and TRBJ2-1, with D unclear. The CDR3 contains 11 residues. The V end lost 4 bases, the J end lost 10 bases, and 8 bases lay between the germline ends. Germline CDR1 is SEHNR and CDR2 is FQNEAQ (reference sequence). CDR3 coding DNA: TGTGCCAGCAGCTCCACTAAGGAGCAGTTCTTC. Its translation: CASSSTKEQFF.

The chain is built from TRBV30 and TRBJ1-2, with 8 bases aligning to TRBD1. The germline V gene encodes CDR1 GTSNPN and CDR2 SVGIG (reference sequence). The CDR3 consists of 12 residues. Trimming cost V 7 bases and J 7 bases; bases outside gene matches: 8. CDR3 in amino acids: CASGTGGFGYTF. The DNA for the CDR3 is TGTGCCTCCGGGACAGGCGGATTTGGCTACACCTTC.